Listed here is a single TCR beta chain. Other DNA sequences within the sample encode an identical CDR3. Participating donors were healthy, HIV-negative adults free of recent acute infections or vaccinations. Generated by immunoSEQ multiplex PCR, the TCRdb table keeps only in-frame clones and is missing some. The sample records 950,000 to 1,100,000 clones, 70% to 80% being singletons. These data belong to a study of shared clonotypes between healthy human individuals. CDR1 and CDR2 from the germline V gene are SGHDT and YYEEEE. This CDR3 is built from 14 residues. Trimming removed 5 bases from V and 4 bases from J; junction bases left unmatched: 6.

The chain joins TRBV5-6 to TRBJ2-7; 10 nucleotides match TRBD1. The sequence derives from a man between 18 and 29 years old in good health. Source material: memory CD4+ T cells sorted from blood. The subset: CD45RA-negative fraction. CDR3 DNA sequence: TGTGCCAGCAGTTCCGGGACAGGGGCGTACGAGCAGTACTTC. Residues: CASSSGTGAYEQYF.